The present TCR beta chain was sequenced within a study of graft-versus-host responses after intestinal transplantation. For the study at large: Multivisceral, liver-intestinal, or isolated intestinal grafts were transplanted into recipients. Induction with anti-thymocyte globulin, then tacrolimus and steroids for around three years, was given to all recipients.

As regards this clone: The antigen is undetermined.

V lost 4 bases, J lost 8 bases, and 11 bases stayed unmatched. Germline lookup yields CDR1 MNHEY and CDR2 SVGAGI. The CDR3 contains 16 residues. Here immunoSEQ multiplex PCR was the method, and the copy in TCRdb shows in-frame clones only, minus some. This table has some 150,000 clones, around 90% appearing once. Points from the study as a whole: Early after transplant, HvG declines were associated with peak levels of circulating GvH clones.

V and J are TRBV6-5 and TRBJ1-4, with 9 bases identical to TRBD1. The TCR sequence derives from a human donor who received an intestinal transplant. Sequenced material: unstimulated CD4+ T cells sorted from spleen or lymph node cells, taken before intestinal transplant. The CDR3 region is CASSSSGTGIMEKLFF. The CDR3 nucleotides read TGTGCCAGCAGTTCATCCGGGACAGGGATTATGGAAAAACTGTTTTTT.